These T cell receptor beta chains were read from a single sample in a study of T cell changes during pregnancy in multiple sclerosis. The data were produced by immunoSEQ multiplex PCR, yet TCRdb's version contains in-frame clones alone and is incomplete. The table records roughly 16,000 clones, roughly 87% of them present only once. Sequencing was performed on CD8+ T cells from peripheral blood mononuclear cells, taken after pregnancy. The source of these receptors is a female donor in good health, enrolled as a control in a pregnancy study. CDR3s include the opening cysteine and the closing phenylalanine or tryptophan. D genes are given only for firm matches. Size tells how often a clone was seen (once, few, many) or the class of an expanded clone, and some rows leave it out.

TRBJ1-2 | TRBD1 | - | TRBV2 | CASIMDRENGYTF | TGTGCCAGCATCATGGACAGGGAGAATGGCTACACCTTC
TRBJ2-1 | - | - | TRBV19 | CASSIEDNHRNNEQFF | TGTGCCAGTAGTATAGAGGACAATCATCGTAACAATGAGCAGTTCTTC
TRBJ2-7 | TRBD2 | - | TRBV9 | CASSVAASGSYEQYF | TGTGCCAGCAGCGTAGCCGCTAGCGGGTCCTACGAGCAGTACTTC
TRBJ1-2 | - | - | TRBV27 | CASSLVQGGGYTF | TGTGCCAGCAGTTTAGTACAGGGTGGTGGCTACACCTTC
TRBJ2-7 | TRBD2 | - | TRBV27 | CATGGEDYEQYF | TGTGCCACGGGGGGGGAGGACTACGAGCAGTACTTC
TRBJ2-1 | - | - | TRBV2 | CASSERQGLHNEQFF | TGTGCCAGCAGTGAAAGGCAGGGGCTCCACAATGAGCAGTTCTTC
TRBJ1-4 | - | - | TRBV30 | CAWSPGVLNEKLFF | TGTGCCTGGAGTCCAGGGGTTCTTAATGAAAAACTGTTTTTT
TRBJ1-5 | - | medium-sized | TRBV19 | CASSIVHYSNQPQHF | TGTGCCAGTAGTATAGTACACTATAGCAATCAGCCCCAGCATTTT
TRBJ2-5 | - | - | TRBV25-1 | CVSSGETQYF | TGTGTCTCCTCGGGGGAGACCCAGTACTTC
TRBJ1-4 | TRBD1 | - | TRBV19 | CASHKVGTANEKLFF | TGTGCCAGCCATAAAGTCGGGACAGCAAATGAAAAACTGTTTTTT
TRBJ2-7 | TRBD1 | - | TRBV5-6 | CASSSGTGGFEQYF | TGTGCCAGCAGCTCCGGGACAGGGGGCTTCGAGCAGTACTTC
TRBJ2-1 | TRBD2 | - | TRBV14 | CASSYLAGLNEQFF | TGTGCCAGCAGTTACCTAGCGGGTCTCAATGAGCAGTTCTTC
TRBJ1-1 | TRBD1 | few | TRBV19 | CASSIGMTGLNTEAFF | TGTGCCAGTAGTATAGGTATGACAGGGTTGAACACTGAAGCTTTCTTT
TRBJ2-7 | TRBD1 | - | TRBV7-9 | CASSLVPGQPSEQYF | TGTGCCAGCAGCTTAGTGCCGGGACAGCCGAGCGAGCAGTACTTC
TRBJ1-6 | - | - | TRBV6-4 | CASTDGGDNSPLHF | TGTGCCAGCACCGACGGGGGGGATAATTCACCCCTCCACTTT
TRBJ2-2 | TRBD1 | - | TRBV6-4 | CASSDGQGTGELFF | TGTGCCAGCAGTGACGGACAGGGGACCGGGGAGCTGTTTTTT
TRBJ2-7 | TRBD1 | - | TRBV2 | CASSALRTGNNEQYF | TGTGCCAGCAGTGCGCTCCGGACAGGGAATAACGAGCAGTACTTC
TRBJ2-3 | - | - | TRBV10-3 | CAISEFSGSLSKGTQYF | TGTGCCATCAGTGAGTTTTCAGGGTCCCTGAGCAAGGGTACGCAGTATTTT
TRBJ2-5 | - | - | TRBV7-6 | CASSSTGFVETQYF | TGTGCCAGCAGCTCGACGGGGTTTGTTGAGACCCAGTACTTC
TRBJ2-7 | - | - | TRBV5-1 | CASSPGAHYGSYEQYF | TGCGCCAGCAGCCCGGGAGCCCACTACGGTTCCTACGAGCAGTACTTC
TRBJ2-7 | - | - | TRBV6-6 | CASSYSGSGYEQYF | TGTGCCAGCAGTTACTCAGGGAGCGGGTACGAGCAGTACTTC
TRBJ2-2 | TRBD2 | few | TRBV6-1 | CASSEEAGGGTGELFF | TGTGCCAGCAGTGAAGAGGCGGGAGGAGGAACCGGGGAGCTGTTTTTT
TRBJ2-1 | TRBD2 | - | TRBV15 | CATSRTTPGTISSYNEQFF | TGTGCCACCAGCAGGACTACTCCCGGGACTATCAGCTCCTACAATGAGCAGTTCTTC
TRBJ2-1 | TRBD1 | - | TRBV12-5 | CASGLGIRWQGQGDEQFF | TGTGCTAGTGGTTTGGGGATCCGATGGCAGGGCCAGGGGGATGAGCAGTTCTTC
TRBJ1-2 | - | - | TRBV13 | CASSSQGLWDGYTF | TGTGCCAGCAGCTCTCAGGGGCTTTGGGATGGCTACACCTTC
TRBJ1-2 | TRBD1 | - | TRBV5-1 | CASSPRRTGDYGYTF | TGCGCCAGCAGCCCCCGGCGGACAGGGGATTATGGCTACACCTTC
TRBJ2-3 | TRBD2 | - | TRBV9 | CASSAYSGRATDTQYF | TGTGCCAGCAGCGCGTATAGCGGGAGGGCCACAGATACGCAGTATTTT
TRBJ1-6 | - | - | TRBV5-1 | CASSLMTSNSPLHF | TGCGCCAGCAGCTTGATGACTAGTAATTCACCCCTCCACTTT
TRBJ2-1 | TRBD2 | medium-sized | TRBV27 | CASSFSASGSMWEQFF | TGTGCCAGCAGTTTCTCGGCTAGCGGGAGTATGTGGGAGCAGTTCTTC
TRBJ2-7 | TRBD1 | - | TRBV9 | CASSAGQISYEQYF | TGTGCCAGCAGCGCGGGACAGATAAGCTACGAGCAGTACTTC
TRBJ1-1 | - | - | TRBV27 | CASSPLPYTEAFF | TGTGCCAGCAGTCCGCTACCTTACACTGAAGCTTTCTTT
TRBJ2-3 | TRBD2 | - | TRBV7-3 | CASSSLAGGKDTQYF | TGTGCCAGCAGCTCCCTAGCGGGGGGGAAAGATACGCAGTATTTT
TRBJ2-7 | TRBD2 | once | TRBV4-2 | CASSQDLGGGSYEQYF | TGTGCCAGCAGCCAAGATCTGGGCGGGGGGTCGTACGAGCAGTACTTC
TRBJ2-6 | TRBD2 | few | TRBV6-4 | CASGPSGGSGANVLTF | TGTGCCAGCGGACCCTCCGGGGGGTCTGGGGCCAACGTCCTGACTTTC
TRBJ1-5 | TRBD1 | - | TRBV6-1 | CASSGQGDNQPQHF | TGTGCCAGCAGTGGACAGGGCGACAATCAGCCCCAGCATTTT
TRBJ1-2 | - | - | TRBV28 | CASSLFGVGYTF | TGTGCCAGCAGTTTATTCGGGGTTGGCTACACCTTC
TRBJ2-5 | TRBD1 | - | TRBV10-2 | CASRGQGAPQETQYF | TGCGCCAGCAGAGGACAGGGGGCGCCACAAGAGACCCAGTACTTC
TRBJ2-3 | - | few | TRBV6-4 | CASSDSSADTQYF | TGTGCCAGCAGTGACTCTAGCGCAGATACGCAGTATTTT
TRBJ2-1 | TRBD2 | - | TRBV2 | CASPLLAGGHNEQFF | TGTGCCAGCCCACTCCTAGCGGGAGGCCACAATGAGCAGTTCTTC
TRBJ1-1 | - | few | TRBV2 | CASIGPGKIMNTEAFF | TGTGCCAGCATTGGGCCAGGGAAAATCATGAACACTGAAGCTTTCTTT
TRBJ1-1 | - | - | TRBV11-2 | CASSYSSTEAFF | TGTGCCAGCAGCTATTCTTCTACTGAAGCTTTCTTT
TRBJ2-2 | - | - | TRBV6-5 | CASSYSMGAATGELFF | TGTGCCAGCAGTTACTCGATGGGCGCCGCAACCGGGGAGCTGTTTTTT
TRBJ1-1 | TRBD1 | - | TRBV7-8 | CASSRLGQGTFF | TGTGCCAGCAGCCGTCTGGGACAGGGCACTTTCTTT
TRBJ1-1 | - | - | TRBV21-1 | CASSKALGGLNTEAFF | TGTGCCAGCAGCAAAGCGCTCGGGGGTCTGAACACTGAAGCTTTCTTT
TRBJ2-7 | - | - | TRBV11-2 | CASSHRRDEQYF | TGTGCCAGCAGCCACCGTCGGGACGAGCAGTACTTC
TRBJ2-2 | - | - | TRBV29-1 | CSVEEDGPNTGELFF | TGCAGCGTTGAGGAGGACGGCCCGAACACCGGGGAGCTGTTTTTT